This T cell receptor (beta chain) was retrieved from a study of blood T cell repertoires in COVID-19. Across the whole study: The United States, Italy and Spain provided the acute and convalescent COVID-19 samples.

Seattle enrolled patients during active infection and tracked them longitudinally. Original methodology: Using reference gene primer amplification, nucleated cell counts were estimated. Assay: immunoSEQ multiplex PCR; the TCRdb copy retains only in-frame clones and omits some. That table gives V, J and clone size, and the DNA gave D and trimming. The sample includes about 270,000 clones, about 88% of them seen just once. Germline V gives CDR1 SGHNT, CDR2 YENEEA. The CDR3 length is 14 residues. The ends lost 5 bases at V and 3 bases at J; junction bases unmatched: 6. The source of this sequence is a human donor with COVID-19, enrolled during active disease. The donor label of this sample is uncertain. V usage is TRBV11-3 and J usage is TRBJ2-7; TRBD1 agrees at 8 bases. The sequenced sample consisted of peripheral blood. The CDR3 is CASSPRTGRYEQYF. The CDR3 DNA sequence: TGTGCCAGCAGCCCCAGGACAGGGCGCTACGAGCAGTACTTC.